The 7 T cell receptor beta chains given below trace back to one sample, sequenced in a study of cytomegalovirus exposure and HLA in healthy donors. TCRdb's table, derived via immunoSEQ multiplex PCR, lists solely in-frame clones and lacks some. The sample lists 100,000 to 150,000 clones; roughly nine tenths were seen once. Source material: PBMCs. The receptor set was obtained from a woman under 30 in good health and CMV-seronegative.

This clone was counted between two and nine times. The rearrangement uses TRBV11-2 and TRBJ1-5, with D tentatively TRBD1 (5 bases). Germline-derived CDR1 and CDR2 are SGHAT and FQNNGV. Trimming took off 3 bases at V and 2 bases at J, with 5 bases between the two ends. This CDR3 is built from 13 residues. In DNA form, the CDR3 reads TGTGCCAGCAGCTTGACAGGCAATCAGCCCCAGCATTTT. Amino acids: CASSLTGNQPQHF.

V gene TRBV7-8 combines with J gene TRBJ2-7, with D hard to call. Trimming shortened V by 1 base and J by 6 bases, and 16 bases separated the two germline ends. CDR3 length: 15 residues. The germline CDR1 and CDR2 sequences are SGHVS and FQNEAQ. As DNA, the CDR3 is TGTGCCAGCAGCTTAGGTCGGCAGGTCCTGGTCGAGCAGTACGTC. It specifies CASSLGRQVLVEQYV.

The chain joins TRBV11-3 to TRBJ2-1; the match to TRBD2 covers 12 bases. In germline, CDR1 is SGHNT, CDR2 YENEEA. The V and J ends lost 5 bases and 7 bases, in that order; junction bases with no gene match: 3. This CDR3 contains 14 residues. The DNA of the CDR3 is TGTGCCAGCAGCCGGACTAGCGGGGTTAATGAGCAGTTCTTC. Translated, it gives CASSRTSGVNEQFF. Variable domain in full (rest from reference TRBV11-3 and TRBJ2-1): EAGVVQSPRYKIIEKKQPVAFWCNPISGHNTLYWYLQNLGQGPELLIRYENEEAVDDSQLPKDRFSAERLKGVDSTLKIQPAELGDSAVYLCASSRTSGVNEQFFGPGTRLTVL.

The V call is TRBV7-9, the J call TRBJ2-3; 8 nucleotides line up with TRBD2. After removal of 3 bases from V and 5 bases from J, the junction contained 4 bases not matched to a gene. Germline CDR1 and CDR2: SEHNR and FQNEAQ (reference sequence). This CDR3 region has 14 residues. The CDR3 region is CASSFYLAGDTQYF. CDR3 sequence (DNA): TGTGCCAGCAGCTTTTACCTAGCGGGAGATACGCAGTATTTT.

The V call is TRBV5-1, the J call TRBJ2-2; TRBD1 matches 10 bases. The CDR3 runs to 17 residues. The V gene end was trimmed by 4 bases and the J gene end by 6 bases; junction bases not matched to a gene: 12. Per the germline V gene, CDR1 is SGHRS and CDR2 is YFSETQ. The chain's CDR3 is CASSLAAGTGVAGELFF. In DNA form, the CDR3 reads TGCGCCAGCAGCCTGGCGGCCGGGACAGGGGTCGCCGGGGAGCTGTTTTTT.

The chain carries TRBV28 and TRBJ1-5; a possible D gene is TRBD1 (6 bases). Trimming took off 2 bases at V and 4 bases at J, with 27 bases between the two ends. Looked up from germline, CDR1 is MDHEN and CDR2 is SYDVKM. This CDR3 region has 20 residues. The CDR3 sequence: CASSLPFTRGYEVGNQPQHF. The CDR3 DNA sequence: TGTGCCAGCAGTTTACCCTTTACGAGGGGGTATGAAGTAGGGAATCAGCCCCAGCATTTT.

V gene TRBV11-2 combines with J gene TRBJ1-4; TRBD1 is a possible D gene (5 bases). The CDR3 totals 15 residues. Trimming removed 1 base at V and 4 bases at J, with 10 bases between. CDR1 and CDR2 from the germline V gene are SGHAT and FQNNGV. The CDR3 coding sequence is TGTGCCAGCAGCTTAGTTACAGGTGGTAATGAAAAACTGTTTTTT. This translates into CASSLVTGGNEKLFF. The full variable domain, with the rest looked up from reference TRBV11-2 and TRBJ1-4, is EAGVAQSPRYKIIEKRQSVAFWCNPISGHATLYWYQQILGQGPKLLIQFQNNGVVDDSQLPKDRFSAERLKGVDSTLKIQPAKLEDSAVYLCASSLVTGGNEKLFFGSGTQLSVL.